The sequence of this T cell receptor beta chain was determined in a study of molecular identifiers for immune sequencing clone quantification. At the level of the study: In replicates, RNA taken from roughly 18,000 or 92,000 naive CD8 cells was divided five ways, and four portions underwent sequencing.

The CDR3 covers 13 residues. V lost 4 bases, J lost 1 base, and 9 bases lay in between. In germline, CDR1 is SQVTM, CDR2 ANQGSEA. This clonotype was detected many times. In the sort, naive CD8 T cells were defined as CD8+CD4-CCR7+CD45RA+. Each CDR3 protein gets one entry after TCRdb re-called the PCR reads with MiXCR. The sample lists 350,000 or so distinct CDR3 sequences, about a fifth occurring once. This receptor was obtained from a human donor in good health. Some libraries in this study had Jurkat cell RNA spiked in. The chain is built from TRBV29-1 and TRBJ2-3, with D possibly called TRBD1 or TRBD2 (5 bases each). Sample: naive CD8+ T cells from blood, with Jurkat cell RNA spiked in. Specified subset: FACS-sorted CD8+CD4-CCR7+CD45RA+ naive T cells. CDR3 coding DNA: TGCAGCGTTGTGGGACCTGGCACAGATACGCAGTATTTT. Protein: CSVVGPGTDTQYF.